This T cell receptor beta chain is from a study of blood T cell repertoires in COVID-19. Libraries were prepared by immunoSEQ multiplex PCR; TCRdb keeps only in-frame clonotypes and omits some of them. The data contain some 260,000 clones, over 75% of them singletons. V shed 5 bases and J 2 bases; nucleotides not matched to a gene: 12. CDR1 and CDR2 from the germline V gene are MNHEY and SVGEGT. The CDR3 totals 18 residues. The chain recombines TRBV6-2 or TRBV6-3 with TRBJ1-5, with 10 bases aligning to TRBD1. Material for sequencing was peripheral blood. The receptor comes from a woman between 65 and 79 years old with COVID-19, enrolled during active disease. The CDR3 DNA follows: TGTGCCAGCAGTGACGAACGACAGGGGGCGCCTGGCAATCAGCCCCAGCATTTT. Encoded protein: CASSDERQGAPGNQPQHF.